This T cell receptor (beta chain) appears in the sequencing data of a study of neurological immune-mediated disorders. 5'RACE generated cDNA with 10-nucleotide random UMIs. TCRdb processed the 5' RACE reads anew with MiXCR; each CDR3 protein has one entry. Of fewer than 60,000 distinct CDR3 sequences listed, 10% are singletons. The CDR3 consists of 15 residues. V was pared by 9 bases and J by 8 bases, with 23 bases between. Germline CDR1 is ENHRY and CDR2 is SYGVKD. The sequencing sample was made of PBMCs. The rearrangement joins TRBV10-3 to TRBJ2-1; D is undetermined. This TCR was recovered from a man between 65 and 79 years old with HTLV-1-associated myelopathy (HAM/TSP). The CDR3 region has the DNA TGTGCCATGAGAATATCGCAAACGGGCACTTATGAGCAGTTCTTC. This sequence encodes CAMRISQTGTYEQFF.